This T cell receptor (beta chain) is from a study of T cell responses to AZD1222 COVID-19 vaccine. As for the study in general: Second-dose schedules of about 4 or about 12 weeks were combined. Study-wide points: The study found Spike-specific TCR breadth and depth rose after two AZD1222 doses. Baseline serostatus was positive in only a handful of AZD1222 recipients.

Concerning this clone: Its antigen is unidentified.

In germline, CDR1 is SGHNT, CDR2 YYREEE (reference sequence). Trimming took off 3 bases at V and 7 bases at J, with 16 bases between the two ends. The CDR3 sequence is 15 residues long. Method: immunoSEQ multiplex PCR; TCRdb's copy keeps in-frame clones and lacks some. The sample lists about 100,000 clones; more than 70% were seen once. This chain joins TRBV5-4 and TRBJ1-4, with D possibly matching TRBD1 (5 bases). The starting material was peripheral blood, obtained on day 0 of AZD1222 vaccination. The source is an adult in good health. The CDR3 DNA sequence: TGTGCCAGCAGCTCTTCCAGGGCCGCCGCTGAAAAACTGTTTTTT. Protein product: CASSSSRAAAEKLFF. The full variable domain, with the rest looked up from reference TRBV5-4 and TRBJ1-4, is ETGVTQSPTHLIKTRGQQVTLRCSSQSGHNTVSWYQQALGQGPQFIFQYYREEENGRGNFPPRFSGLQFPNYSSELNVNALELDDSALYLCASSSSRAAAEKLFFGSGTQLSVL.